The 20 T cell receptor beta chains listed next were all sequenced from one sample in a study of blood T cell repertoires in COVID-19. Data came from immunoSEQ multiplex PCR; TCRdb stores just in-frame clones and leaves some out. The sample has roughly 290,000 clones, about 89% seen once; the top ten hold approximately 0.84%. Sequencing was done on a sample of peripheral blood. Receptors originate from a man aged 25-45 years with acute or convalescent COVID-19.

V usage is TRBV14 and J usage is TRBJ2-2, with 7 bases that match TRBD1. The CDR3 runs to 14 residues. The V gene end was trimmed by 5 bases and the J gene end by 6 bases; junction bases not matched to a gene: 6. The germline V gene has CDR1 SGHDN and CDR2 FVKESK. The CDR3 region is CASSDRAYAGELFF. CDR3 bases: TGTGCCAGCAGCGACAGGGCGTACGCCGGGGAGCTGTTTTTT.

This clone showed up just once. The CDR3 DNA reads TGTGCCAGCAGTTACCCCAGCGGGAGCCCAGATACGCAGTATTTT. It translates to CASSYPSGSPDTQYF. The J gene is TRBJ2-3, the V gene TRBV6-5; TRBD2 aligns across 8 bases. This CDR3 comprises 15 residues. After removal of 2 bases from V and 4 bases from J, the junction contained 5 bases not matched to a gene. Looked up from germline, CDR1 is MNHEY and CDR2 is SVGAGI.

The J gene is TRBJ2-1, the V gene TRBV10-1; 13 positions match TRBD2. This CDR3 is built from 15 residues. Unmatched junction bases numbered 5, after V lost 3 bases and J lost 9 bases. The germline CDR1 and CDR2 sequences are WNHNN and SYGVQD (reference sequence). CDR3 in amino acids: CASSDWGLAGTEQFF. The CDR3 bases are TGCGCCAGCAGTGACTGGGGACTAGCGGGAACTGAGCAGTTCTTC.

This clone was counted only a few times. This chain links TRBV28 with TRBJ2-6; the match to TRBD1 covers 7 bases. The CDR3 totals 16 residues. J was trimmed by 1 base and V by 5 bases; bases with no gene match: 5. The germline gives CDR1 MDHEN, CDR2 SYDVKM. CDR3 in amino acids: CASSTGETSGANVLTF. The CDR3 DNA follows: TGTGCCAGCAGTACAGGGGAGACTTCTGGGGCCAACGTCCTGACTTTC.

The genes are TRBV4-1 and TRBJ2-1; TRBD2 aligns across 10 bases. CDR1 and CDR2 from the germline V gene are MGHRA and YSYEKL. The ends lost 3 bases at V and 12 bases at J; junction bases unmatched: 8. This CDR3 region has 14 residues. The CDR3 is CASSQGLALYRQFF. The CDR3, as DNA: TGCGCCAGCAGCCAGGGACTAGCGCTATACAGGCAGTTCTTC.

The rearrangement uses TRBV5-1 and TRBJ2-2; the D gene is possibly TRBD2 (6 bases). The CDR3 is 15 amino acids. Trimming took 3 bases from V and 5 from J, leaving 14 bases between them. The germline gives CDR1 SGHRS, CDR2 YFSETQ. CDR3 DNA sequence: TGCGCCAGCAGCTGGGGACTTCCCAGGACCGGGGAGCTGTTTTTT. Translation gives CASSWGLPRTGELFF.

The chain is built from TRBV18 and TRBJ2-3, with D tentatively TRBD2 (5 bases). Trimming cost V 3 bases and J 11 bases, with 18 bases left between them. Germline lookup yields CDR1 KGHSH and CDR2 LQKENI. The CDR3 extends over 14 amino acids. The CDR3 nucleotides are TGTGCCAGCTCACCGCCCGATTGGCGGGTCAGGCAGTATTTT. Amino acids: CASSPPDWRVRQYF.

V is TRBV18 and J is TRBJ2-2; possibly TRBD1 for D (6 bases). In germline, CDR1 is KGHSH, CDR2 LQKENI. The V end was cut by 7 bases, the J end by 0 bases, with 12 bases between. The CDR3 has 15 residues. The DNA for the CDR3 is TGTGCCAGCTGGGGGCTGCGAACGAACACCGGGGAGCTGTTTTTT. It encodes CASWGLRTNTGELFF.

The J gene is TRBJ2-7, the V gene TRBV5-1, with a possible D match to TRBD2 (6 bases). Between the trimmed V and J ends, which lost 4 bases and 4 bases, there was a span of 15 bases. The V gene's germline CDR1 is SGHRS and CDR2 YFSETQ. The CDR3 is 14 residues long. As DNA, the CDR3 is TGCGCCAGCAGCGCGGGACCGGACCGATACGAGCAGTACTTC. It specifies CASSAGPDRYEQYF.

Remarks on this clone: At one end, the junction sequence differs from germline, possibly due to a read error. The chain recombines TRBV7-3 with TRBJ2-2, with D uncertain. The CDR3 is 14 residues long. The germline CDR1 and CDR2 sequences are SGHTA and FQGTGA. CDR3 DNA: TGTGCCAGCAGCCTAACTTCTACTACCGGGGAGCTGTTTTTT. Amino acids: CASSLTSTTGELFF.

The chain has TRBV6-5 and TRBJ1-2; D not resolved. This CDR3 spans 14 amino acids. The germline gives CDR1 MNHEY, CDR2 SVGAGI. The V end lost 2 bases, the J end lost 4 bases, and 11 bases lay between the germline ends. The CDR3 here is CASSYTSGFYGYTF. CDR3 sequence (DNA): TGTGCCAGCAGTTACACTTCGGGGTTCTATGGCTACACCTTC.

The chain recombines TRBV6-6 with TRBJ2-7, with 9 bases lining up with TRBD2. The CDR3 is 16 amino acids. Germline V gene lookup returns CDR1 MNHNY and CDR2 SVGAGI (reference sequence). V dropped 8 bases and J dropped 4; count of bases not matched to a gene: 15. The DNA for the CDR3 is TGTGCCAGCGGAACGAACGGGGCGGGAGGGCTTTACGAGCAGTACTTC. Encoded protein: CASGTNGAGGLYEQYF.

The V call is TRBV28, the J call TRBJ1-1; weak D call: TRBD1 (5 bases). This CDR3 has 14 residues. Germline CDR1 is MDHEN and CDR2 is SYDVKM. The V and J ends lost 1 base and 2 bases respectively, with 8 bases between them. The CDR3 loop reads CASSLSGLNTEAFF. The CDR3 DNA reads TGTGCCAGCAGTTTATCAGGGCTAAACACTGAAGCTTTCTTT. The full variable domain, rest sourced from reference TRBV28 and TRBJ1-1, is DVKVTQSSRYLVKRTGEKVFLECVQDMDHENMFWYRQDPGLGLRLIYFSYDVKMKEKGDIPEGYSVSREKKERFSLILESASTNQTSMYLCASSLSGLNTEAFFGQGTRLTVV.

This chain connects TRBV12-3 or TRBV12-4 to TRBJ2-1; maybe TRBD1 (5 bases). V lost 8 bases and J 7 bases, leaving 9 bases between the germline ends. This CDR3 comprises 11 residues. CDR3 in DNA: TGTGCCAGCGTAGGGGTTAATGAGCAGTTCTTC. Its protein is CASVGVNEQFF.

This chain joins TRBV4-1 and TRBJ2-3, with 9 bases lining up with TRBD2. The length of the CDR3 is 16 residues. With V trimmed by 8 bases and J by 2 bases, 11 bases remained unmatched. Germline CDR1 is MGHRA and CDR2 is YSYEKL. The CDR3 DNA follows: TGCGCCAGCGCCGGGACTAGCCGGGTTTACACAGATACGCAGTATTTT. Protein sequence: CASAGTSRVYTDTQYF.

The chain joins TRBV12-3 or TRBV12-4 to TRBJ2-2; 8 nucleotides match TRBD2. There are 12 residues in the CDR3. V dropped 6 bases and J dropped 13; count of bases not matched to a gene: 7. DNA of the CDR3: TGTGCCAGCAGCCGGGAGGGGGTGGGGCTGTTTTTT. Translated: CASSREGVGLFF.

V gene TRBV5-8 combines with J gene TRBJ2-5, with D perhaps matching TRBD2 (5 bases). The CDR3 contains 14 residues. V was shortened by 4 bases and J by 4 bases, with 14 bases between the two germline ends. Germline CDR1 reads SGHTS; CDR2 reads YDEGEE. The CDR3 protein is CASSRLSGGETQYF. CDR3 nucleotide sequence: TGTGCCAGCAGCCGCTTAAGCGGAGGAGAGACCCAGTACTTC. The whole variable domain, remainder taken from reference TRBV5-8 and TRBJ2-5, is EAGVTQSPTHLIKTRGQQATLRCSPISGHTSVYWYQQALGLGLQFLLWYDEGEERNRGNFPPRFSGRQFPNYSSELNVNALELEDSALYLCASSRLSGGETQYFGPGTRLLVL.

The chain joins TRBV30 to TRBJ1-1, with D perhaps TRBD1 (5 bases). With 0 bases removed from V and 5 bases from J, the gap between germline ends came to 25 bases. CDR3 length: 18 amino acids. Germline V gives CDR1 GTSNPN, CDR2 SVGIG (reference sequence). The CDR3 reads CAWSVQGVAGSMLTEAFF. In DNA, the CDR3 is TGTGCCTGGAGTGTACAAGGAGTGGCAGGGTCGATGCTGACTGAAGCTTTCTTT.

CDR3 loop: CASSDSLPLKMNTEAFF. The CDR3 coding sequence is TGCGCCAGCAGTGACAGTCTTCCCCTCAAAATGAACACTGAAGCTTTCTTT. This sequence joins TRBV5-1 and TRBJ1-1, with D possibly being TRBD1 (5 bases). V lost 5 bases and J lost 0, with 20 bases in between. The CDR3 contains 17 residues. CDR1 SGHRS and CDR2 YFSETQ come from the germline V gene.

The V and J genes are TRBV30 and TRBJ2-7; possibly TRBD2 for D (7 bases). This CDR3 spans 14 amino acids. Trimming removed 3 bases at V and 5 bases at J, with 17 bases between. Germline CDR1 reads GTSNPN; CDR2 reads SVGIG (reference sequence). The CDR3 sequence is CAWRKKGGDHEQYF. Here the CDR3 DNA reads TGTGCCTGGAGAAAAAAGGGGGGGGACCACGAGCAGTACTTC.